This T cell receptor (beta chain) was identified in a study of metastatic and nonmetastatic thyroid tumors. Study-wide results and caveats: The study reportedly found significantly higher TCR beta diversity in malignant thyroid tumors than benign nodules, in blood and tumor.

Not a single patient had been given any form of treatment at any point before undergoing thyroid surgery. Trimming left V 3 bases short and J 3 bases short, with 7 bases between. The germline V gene has CDR1 LGHNA and CDR2 YSLEER. The length of the CDR3 is 13 residues. TCRdb recomputed clones from the PCR reads via MiXCR. The data show 20,000 or so clones, about a quarter seen once. At least ten counts were recorded for this clone. The antigen is undetermined. The source of this sequence is a female donor with papillary thyroid cancer or a benign thyroid nodule (not recorded which). Some clones in this sample may be carry-over from other donors' samples. The rearrangement uses TRBV4-3 and TRBJ2-3; no reliable D call. Sample: blood. CDR3 in DNA: TGCGCCAGCAGCCAGGGGATTACAGATACGCAGTATTTT. As protein: CASSQGITDTQYF.